These 5 T cell receptor beta chains share one sample of origin, sequenced in a study of T cells in Graves' hyperthyroidism and ophthalmopathy. Amplification targeted TCR beta CDR3 regions from RNA transcripts. The primer set for the first-round RT-PCR of the TCR CDR3 was HTBI. In TCRdb, the multiplex PCR reads were re-called with MiXCR into one record per CDR3 protein. The top ten clones hold 28% of a sample with roughly 250,000 distinct CDR3 sequences, approximately 16% of them seen once. Sequences were obtained from blood. Every receptor here comes from a woman under 30 with Graves' ophthalmopathy.

This clonotype has a count of ten or more. The rearrangement joins TRBV6-4 to TRBJ1-1, with 8 bases lining up with TRBD1. Germline lookup yields CDR1 MRHNA and CDR2 SNTAGT. The CDR3 has 15 amino acids. V was pared by 11 bases and J by 0 bases, with 11 bases of the junction left unmatched. CDR3 coding DNA: TGTGCCGGAAGACCACCGGGACAGGTGAACACTGAAGCTTTCTTT. The encoded protein is CAGRPPGQVNTEAFF.

Many counts were recorded for this clonotype. The chain couples TRBV6-1 to TRBJ2-3, with 9 bases aligning to TRBD2. CDR3 length: 14 amino acids. CDR1 MNHNS and CDR2 SASEGT come from the germline V gene. V trimming: 7 bases; J trimming: 6 bases; junction bases outside the gene matches: 8. CDR3 bases: TGTGCCAGCACTCAGCGGGAGGTCAGGGATACGCAGTATTTT. It specifies CASTQREVRDTQYF.

This clonotype was seen many times. The chain uses TRBV9 and TRBJ2-5; no clear D. This CDR3 comprises 13 residues. Germline CDR1 reads SGDLS; CDR2 reads YYNGEE. Trimming took off 0 bases at V and 5 bases at J, with 8 bases between the two ends. Here the CDR3 DNA reads TGTGCCAGCAGCGTAGATGGTCGGGAGACCCAGTACTTC. Protein: CASSVDGRETQYF.

This clonotype came up many times. V and J are TRBV20-1 and TRBJ1-4, with TRBD1 matching 10 bases. Trimming at V came to 3 bases and at J to 5 bases, leaving 0 bases not matched to a gene. This CDR3 spans 13 amino acids. CDR1 and CDR2 from the germline V gene are DFQATT and SNEGSKA (reference sequence). In DNA, the CDR3 is TGCAGTGCTAGGGACAGGGGGAATGAAAAACTGTTTTTT. Translated, it gives CSARDRGNEKLFF.

This clonotype turned up a few times. CDR3 in DNA: TGTGCCAGCAGGGAGGGACTAGCGGGAGTCAACGAGCAGTACTTC. Translation: CASREGLAGVNEQYF. The rearrangement uses TRBV5-4 and TRBJ2-7; 14 bases line up with TRBD2. The CDR3 runs to 15 residues. Germline CDR1 reads SGHNT; CDR2 reads YYREEE (reference sequence). The V gene end was trimmed by 5 bases and the J gene end by 5 bases; junction bases not matched to a gene: 6.